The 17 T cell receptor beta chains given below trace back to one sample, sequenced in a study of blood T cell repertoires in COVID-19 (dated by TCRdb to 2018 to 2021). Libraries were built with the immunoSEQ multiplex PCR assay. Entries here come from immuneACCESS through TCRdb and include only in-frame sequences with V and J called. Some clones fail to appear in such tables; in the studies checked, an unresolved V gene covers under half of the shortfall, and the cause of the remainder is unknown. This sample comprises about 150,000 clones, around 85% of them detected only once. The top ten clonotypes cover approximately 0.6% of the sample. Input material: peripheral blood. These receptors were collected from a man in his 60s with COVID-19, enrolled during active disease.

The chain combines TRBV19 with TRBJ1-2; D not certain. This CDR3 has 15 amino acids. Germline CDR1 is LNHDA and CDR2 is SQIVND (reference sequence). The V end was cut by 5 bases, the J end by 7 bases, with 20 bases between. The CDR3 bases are TGTGCCAGTAGTGGCCCCACCTTCCTTTACCGTGGCTACACCTTC. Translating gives CASSGPTFLYRGYTF.

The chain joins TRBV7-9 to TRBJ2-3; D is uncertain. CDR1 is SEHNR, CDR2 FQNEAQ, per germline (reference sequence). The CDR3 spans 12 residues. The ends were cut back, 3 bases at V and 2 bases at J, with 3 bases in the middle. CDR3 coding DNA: TGTGCCAGCAGCTTCCACACAGATACGCAGTATTTT. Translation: CASSFHTDTQYF.

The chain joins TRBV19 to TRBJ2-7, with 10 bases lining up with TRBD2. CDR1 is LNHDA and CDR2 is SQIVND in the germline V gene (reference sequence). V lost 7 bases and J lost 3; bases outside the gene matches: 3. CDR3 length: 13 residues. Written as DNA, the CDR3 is TGTGCCAGTACAGCGGGGGGGGGCTACGAGCAGTACTTC. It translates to CASTAGGGYEQYF.

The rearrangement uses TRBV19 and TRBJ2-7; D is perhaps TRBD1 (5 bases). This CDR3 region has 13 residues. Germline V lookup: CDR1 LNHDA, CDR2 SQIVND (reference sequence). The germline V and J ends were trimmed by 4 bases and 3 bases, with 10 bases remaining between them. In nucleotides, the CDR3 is TGTGCCAGTAGTAGGTCAGGACACTACGAGCAGTACTTC. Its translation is CASSRSGHYEQYF.

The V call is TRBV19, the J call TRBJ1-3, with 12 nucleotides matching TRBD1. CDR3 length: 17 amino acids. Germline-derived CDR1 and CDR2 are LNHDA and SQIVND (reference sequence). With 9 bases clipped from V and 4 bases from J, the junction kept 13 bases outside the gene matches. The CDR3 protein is CASKRDRGPIRGNTIYF. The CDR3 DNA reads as TGTGCCAGCAAACGGGACAGGGGGCCAATTCGCGGAAACACCATATATTTT.

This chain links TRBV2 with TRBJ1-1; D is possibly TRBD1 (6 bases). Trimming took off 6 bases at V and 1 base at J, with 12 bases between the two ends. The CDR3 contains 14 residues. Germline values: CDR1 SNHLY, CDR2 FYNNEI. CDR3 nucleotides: TGTGCCAGCAGAATAAAACAGGGGAACACTGAAGCTTTCTTT. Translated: CASRIKQGNTEAFF.

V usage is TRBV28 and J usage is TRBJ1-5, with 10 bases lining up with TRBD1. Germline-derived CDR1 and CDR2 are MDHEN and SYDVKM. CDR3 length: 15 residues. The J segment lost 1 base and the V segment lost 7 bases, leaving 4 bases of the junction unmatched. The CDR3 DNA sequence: TGTGCCAGCAATCGACAGGGGGCCAGCAATCAGCCCCAGCATTTT. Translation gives CASNRQGASNQPQHF.

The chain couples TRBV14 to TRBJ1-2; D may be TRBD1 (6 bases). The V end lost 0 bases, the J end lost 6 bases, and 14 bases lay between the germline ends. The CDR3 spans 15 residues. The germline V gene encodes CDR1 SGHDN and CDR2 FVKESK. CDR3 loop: CASSQDVRGGHGYTF. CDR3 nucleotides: TGTGCCAGCAGCCAAGATGTTCGGGGGGGGCATGGCTACACCTTC.

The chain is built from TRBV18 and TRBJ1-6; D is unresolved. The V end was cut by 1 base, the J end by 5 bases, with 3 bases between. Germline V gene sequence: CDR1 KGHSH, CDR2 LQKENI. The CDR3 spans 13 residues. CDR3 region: CASSPRDNSPLHF. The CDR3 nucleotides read TGTGCCAGCTCACCACGCGATAATTCACCCCTCCACTTT.

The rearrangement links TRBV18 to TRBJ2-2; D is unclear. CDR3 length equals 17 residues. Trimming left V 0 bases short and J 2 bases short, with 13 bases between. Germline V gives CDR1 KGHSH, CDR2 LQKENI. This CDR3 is CASSPPSGSGNTGELFF. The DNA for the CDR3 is TGTGCCAGCTCACCACCGTCGGGTTCTGGCAACACCGGGGAGCTGTTTTTT.

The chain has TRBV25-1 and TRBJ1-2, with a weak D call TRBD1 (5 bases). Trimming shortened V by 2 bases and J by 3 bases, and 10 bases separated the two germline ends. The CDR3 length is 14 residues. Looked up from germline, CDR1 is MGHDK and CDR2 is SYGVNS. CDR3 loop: CASSERGTDYGYTF. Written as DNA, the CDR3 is TGTGCCAGCAGTGAAAGAGGGACTGACTATGGCTACACCTTC.

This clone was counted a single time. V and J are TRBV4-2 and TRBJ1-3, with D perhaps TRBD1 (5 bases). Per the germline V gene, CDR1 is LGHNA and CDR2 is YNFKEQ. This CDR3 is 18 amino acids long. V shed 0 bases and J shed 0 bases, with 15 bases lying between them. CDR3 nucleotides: TGTGCCAGCAGCCAAGATCGTCGGGGGGTACTCTCTGGAAACACCATATATTTT. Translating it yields CASSQDRRGVLSGNTIYF.

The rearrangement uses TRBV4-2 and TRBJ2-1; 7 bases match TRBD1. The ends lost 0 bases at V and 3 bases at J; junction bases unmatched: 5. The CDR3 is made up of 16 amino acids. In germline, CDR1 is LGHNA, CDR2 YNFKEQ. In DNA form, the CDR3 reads TGTGCCAGCAGCCAAGAACGAGGGACAGTCTACAATGAGCAGTTCTTC. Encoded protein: CASSQERGTVYNEQFF.

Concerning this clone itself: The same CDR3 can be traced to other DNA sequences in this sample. The CDR3 DNA follows: TGTGCCACCAGCGGGGACAGGGGCAGCTACGAGCAGTACTTC. Residues: CATSGDRGSYEQYF. The chain links TRBV15 to TRBJ2-7; 10 positions match TRBD1. The germline V gene encodes CDR1 LNHNV and CDR2 YYDKDF (reference sequence). The CDR3 spans 14 residues. The V segment lost 5 bases and the J segment 3 bases; nucleotides outside the gene matches: 4.

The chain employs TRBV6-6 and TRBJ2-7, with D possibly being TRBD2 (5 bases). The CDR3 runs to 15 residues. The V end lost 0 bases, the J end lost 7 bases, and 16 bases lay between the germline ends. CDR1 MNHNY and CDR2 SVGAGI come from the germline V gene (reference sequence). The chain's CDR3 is CASSYSDFGNGEQYF. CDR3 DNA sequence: TGTGCCAGCAGTTACTCGGATTTCGGGAATGGGGAGCAGTACTTC.

The CDR3 DNA follows: TGTGCCAGCAGCCGAATAATCAGACATTCTAGCACAGATACGCAGTATTTT. This translates into CASSRIIRHSSTDTQYF. The rearrangement uses TRBV6-6 and TRBJ2-3; D not certain. CDR3 length: 17 residues. From germline, CDR1 is MNHNY and CDR2 SVGAGI (reference sequence). V was trimmed by 6 bases and J by 0 bases, leaving 19 bases between them.

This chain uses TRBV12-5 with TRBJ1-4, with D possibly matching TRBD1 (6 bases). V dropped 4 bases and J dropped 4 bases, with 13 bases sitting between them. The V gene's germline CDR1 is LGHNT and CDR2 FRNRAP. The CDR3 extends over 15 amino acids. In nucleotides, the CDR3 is TGTGCTAGTGGTTCCTCCCAGGGGCTTAATGAAAAACTGTTTTTT. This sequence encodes CASGSSQGLNEKLFF.